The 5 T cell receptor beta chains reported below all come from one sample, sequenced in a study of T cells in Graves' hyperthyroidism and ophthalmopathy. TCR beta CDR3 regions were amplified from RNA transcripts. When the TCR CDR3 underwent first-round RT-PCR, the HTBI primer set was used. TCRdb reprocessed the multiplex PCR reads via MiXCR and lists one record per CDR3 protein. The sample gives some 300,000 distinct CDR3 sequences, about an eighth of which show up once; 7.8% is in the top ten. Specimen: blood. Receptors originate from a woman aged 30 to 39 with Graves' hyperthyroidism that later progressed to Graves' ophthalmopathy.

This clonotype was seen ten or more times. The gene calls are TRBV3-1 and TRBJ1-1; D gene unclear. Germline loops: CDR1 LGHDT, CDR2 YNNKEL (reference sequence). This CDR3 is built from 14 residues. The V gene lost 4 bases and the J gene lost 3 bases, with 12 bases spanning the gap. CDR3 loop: CASSRSPVDTEAFF. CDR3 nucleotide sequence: TGTGCCAGCAGCCGGAGCCCGGTCGACACTGAAGCTTTCTTT.

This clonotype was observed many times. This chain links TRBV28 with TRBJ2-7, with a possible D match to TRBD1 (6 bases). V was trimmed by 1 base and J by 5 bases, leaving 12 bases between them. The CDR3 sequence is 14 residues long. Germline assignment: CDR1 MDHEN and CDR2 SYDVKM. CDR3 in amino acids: CASSLFRGGHEQYF. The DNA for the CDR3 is TGTGCCAGCAGTTTATTTAGAGGGGGTCACGAGCAGTACTTC.

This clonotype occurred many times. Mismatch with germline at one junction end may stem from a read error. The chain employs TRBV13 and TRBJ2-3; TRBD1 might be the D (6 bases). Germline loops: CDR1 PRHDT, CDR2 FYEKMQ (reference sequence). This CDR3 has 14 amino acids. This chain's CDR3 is CASTQRDNTYTQYF. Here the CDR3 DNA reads TGTGCCAGCACGCAACGGGACAACACATATACGCAGTATTTT.

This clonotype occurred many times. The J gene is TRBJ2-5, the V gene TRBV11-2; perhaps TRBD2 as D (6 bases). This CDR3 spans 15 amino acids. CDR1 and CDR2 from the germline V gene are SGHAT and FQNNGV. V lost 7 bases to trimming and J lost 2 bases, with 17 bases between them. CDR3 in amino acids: CASKATGGAQETQYF. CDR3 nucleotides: TGTGCCAGCAAAGCCACGGGCGGGGCTCAAGAGACCCAGTACTTC.

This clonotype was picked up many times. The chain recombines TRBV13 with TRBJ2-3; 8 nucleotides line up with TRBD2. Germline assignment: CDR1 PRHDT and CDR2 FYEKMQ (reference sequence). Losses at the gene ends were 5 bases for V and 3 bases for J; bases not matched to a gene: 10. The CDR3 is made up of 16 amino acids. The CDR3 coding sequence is TGTGCCAGCAGCCCTCCTCCCAGCGGGGGAACAGATACGCAGTATTTT. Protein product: CASSPPPSGGTDTQYF.